This TCR beta chain emerged from a study of cytomegalovirus exposure and HLA in healthy donors. The PCR contained 60 Vbeta and 13 Jbeta primers. Here immunoSEQ multiplex PCR was the method, and the copy in TCRdb shows in-frame clones only, minus some. Here the sample spans some 180,000 clones, roughly 80% being singletons. A note on this clone: Its target is unknown.

With 7 bases clipped from V and 2 bases from J, the junction kept 5 bases outside the gene matches. Germline V CDR1 and CDR2: MNHNY, SVGAGI (reference sequence). The CDR3 spans 15 residues. Study-wide findings and caveats: Most subjects' HLA-A and HLA-B alleles were reportedly predicted from TCR beta sequences. The later analysis indicated that the majority of CMV-associated TCR beta chains appeared HLA-restricted. What was likely a sequencing artifact was a cluster of highly shared sequence variants. A later analysis linked some 17,000 TCR beta sequences to HLA alleles at 0.05 false discovery rate.

This chain joins TRBV6-6 and TRBJ2-2, with 9 bases fitting TRBD2. The clonotype originates from a young woman in good health and CMV-seronegative. Sequenced: PBMCs. The CDR3 region has the DNA TGTGCCAGCAAGAGACTAGCGGCAAACACCGGGGAGCTGTTTTTT. It translates to CASKRLAANTGELFF.